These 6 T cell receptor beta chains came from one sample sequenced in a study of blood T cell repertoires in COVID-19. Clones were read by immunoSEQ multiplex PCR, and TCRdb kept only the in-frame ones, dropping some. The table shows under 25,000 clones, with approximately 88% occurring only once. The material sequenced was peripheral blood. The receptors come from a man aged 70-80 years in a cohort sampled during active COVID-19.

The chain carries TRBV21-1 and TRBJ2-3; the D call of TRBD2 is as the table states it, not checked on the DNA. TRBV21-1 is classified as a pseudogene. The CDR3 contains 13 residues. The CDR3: CASMGEKTDTQYF. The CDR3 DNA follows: TGTGCCAGCATGGGAGAAAAGACAGATACGCAGTATTTT.

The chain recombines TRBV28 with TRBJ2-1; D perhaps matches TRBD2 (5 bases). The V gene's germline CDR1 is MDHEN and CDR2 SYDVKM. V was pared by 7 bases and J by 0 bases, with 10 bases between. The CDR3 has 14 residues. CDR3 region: CASIRGRSYNEQFF. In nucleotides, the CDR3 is TGTGCCAGCATTAGAGGGCGCTCCTACAATGAGCAGTTCTTC.

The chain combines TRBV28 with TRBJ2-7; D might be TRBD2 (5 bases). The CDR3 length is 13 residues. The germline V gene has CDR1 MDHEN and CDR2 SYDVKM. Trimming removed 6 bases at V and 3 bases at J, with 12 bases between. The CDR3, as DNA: TGTGCCAGCAGCCGAGGACGGGGCTACGAGCAGTACTTC. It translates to CASSRGRGYEQYF. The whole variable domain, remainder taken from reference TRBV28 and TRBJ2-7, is DVKVTQSSRYLVKRTGEKVFLECVQDMDHENMFWYRQDPGLGLRLIYFSYDVKMKEKGDIPEGYSVSREKKERFSLILESASTNQTSMYLCASSRGRGYEQYFGPGTRLTVT.

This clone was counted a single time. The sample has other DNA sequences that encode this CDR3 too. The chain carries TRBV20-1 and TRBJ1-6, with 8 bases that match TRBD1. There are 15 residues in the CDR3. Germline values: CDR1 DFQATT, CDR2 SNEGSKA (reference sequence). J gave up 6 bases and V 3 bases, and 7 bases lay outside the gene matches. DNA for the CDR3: TGCAGTGCTAGTTCAGGACAGGGCGTTAATTCACCCCTCCACTTT. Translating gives CSASSGQGVNSPLHF.

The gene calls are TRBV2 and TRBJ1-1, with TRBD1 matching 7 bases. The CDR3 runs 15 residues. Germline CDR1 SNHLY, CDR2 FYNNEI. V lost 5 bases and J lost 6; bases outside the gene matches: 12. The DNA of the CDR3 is TGTGCCAGCAGTCCGTATTTAGGGGGCTTAGCTGAAGCTTTCTTT. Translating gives CASSPYLGGLAEAFF.

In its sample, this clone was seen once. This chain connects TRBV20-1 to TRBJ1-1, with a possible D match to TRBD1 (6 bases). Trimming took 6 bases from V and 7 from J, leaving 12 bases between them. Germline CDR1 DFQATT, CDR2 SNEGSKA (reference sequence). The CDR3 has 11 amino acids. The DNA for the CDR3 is TGCAGTGCCTTTGGACAGCTTGAAGCTTTCTTT. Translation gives CSAFGQLEAFF.